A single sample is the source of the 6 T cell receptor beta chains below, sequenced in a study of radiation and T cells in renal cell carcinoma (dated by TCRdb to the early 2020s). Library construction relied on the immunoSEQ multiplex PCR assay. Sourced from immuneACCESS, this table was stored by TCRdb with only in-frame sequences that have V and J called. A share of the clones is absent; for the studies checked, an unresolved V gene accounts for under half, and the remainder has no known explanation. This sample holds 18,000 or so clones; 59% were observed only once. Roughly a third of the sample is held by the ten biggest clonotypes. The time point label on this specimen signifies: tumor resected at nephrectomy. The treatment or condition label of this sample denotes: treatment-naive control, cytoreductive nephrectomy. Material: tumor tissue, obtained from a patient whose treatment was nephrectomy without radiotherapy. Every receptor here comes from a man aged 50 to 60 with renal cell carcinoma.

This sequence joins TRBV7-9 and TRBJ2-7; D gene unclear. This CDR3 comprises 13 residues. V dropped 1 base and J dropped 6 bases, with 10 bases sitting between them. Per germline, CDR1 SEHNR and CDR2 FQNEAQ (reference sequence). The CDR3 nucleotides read TGTGCCAGCAGCTTAGACAAGGGCGCCGAGCAGTACTTC. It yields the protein CASSLDKGAEQYF.

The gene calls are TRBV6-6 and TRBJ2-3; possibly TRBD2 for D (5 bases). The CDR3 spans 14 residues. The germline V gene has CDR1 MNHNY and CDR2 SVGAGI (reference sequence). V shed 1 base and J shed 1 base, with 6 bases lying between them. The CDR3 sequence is CASSYFSGTDTQYF. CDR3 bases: TGTGCCAGCAGTTACTTTAGCGGCACAGATACGCAGTATTTT.

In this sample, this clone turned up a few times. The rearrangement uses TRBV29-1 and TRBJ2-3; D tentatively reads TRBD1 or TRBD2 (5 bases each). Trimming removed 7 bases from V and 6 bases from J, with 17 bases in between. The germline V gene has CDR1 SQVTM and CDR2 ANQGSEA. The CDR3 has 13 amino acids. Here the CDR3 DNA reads TGCAGCGGCGGGCGCAGGGATGTGGATACGCAGTATTTT. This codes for CSGGRRDVDTQYF.

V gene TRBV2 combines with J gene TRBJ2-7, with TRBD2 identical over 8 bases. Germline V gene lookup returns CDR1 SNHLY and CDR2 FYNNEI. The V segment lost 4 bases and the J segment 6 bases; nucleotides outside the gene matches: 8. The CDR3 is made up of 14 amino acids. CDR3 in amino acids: CASSGERGYSEQYF. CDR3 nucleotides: TGTGCCAGCAGTGGCGAGCGGGGGTATAGCGAGCAGTACTTC.

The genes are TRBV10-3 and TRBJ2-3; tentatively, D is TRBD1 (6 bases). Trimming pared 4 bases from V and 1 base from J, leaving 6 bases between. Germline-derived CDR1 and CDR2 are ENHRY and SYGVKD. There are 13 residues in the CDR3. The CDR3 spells CAISAGGTDTQYF. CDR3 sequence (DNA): TGTGCCATCAGTGCAGGGGGCACAGATACGCAGTATTTT.

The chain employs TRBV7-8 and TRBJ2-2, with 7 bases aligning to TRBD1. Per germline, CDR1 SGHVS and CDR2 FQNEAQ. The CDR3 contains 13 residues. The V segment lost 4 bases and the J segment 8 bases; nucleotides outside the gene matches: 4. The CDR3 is CASSSVGQGELFF. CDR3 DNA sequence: TGTGCCAGCAGCTCGGTGGGACAGGGGGAGCTGTTTTTT. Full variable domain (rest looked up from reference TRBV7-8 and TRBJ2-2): GAGVSQSPRYKVAKRGQDVALRCDPISGHVSLFWYQQALGQGPEFLTYFQNEAQLDKSGLPSDRFFAERPEGSVSTLKIQRTQQEDSAVYLCASSSVGQGELFFGEGSRLTVL.